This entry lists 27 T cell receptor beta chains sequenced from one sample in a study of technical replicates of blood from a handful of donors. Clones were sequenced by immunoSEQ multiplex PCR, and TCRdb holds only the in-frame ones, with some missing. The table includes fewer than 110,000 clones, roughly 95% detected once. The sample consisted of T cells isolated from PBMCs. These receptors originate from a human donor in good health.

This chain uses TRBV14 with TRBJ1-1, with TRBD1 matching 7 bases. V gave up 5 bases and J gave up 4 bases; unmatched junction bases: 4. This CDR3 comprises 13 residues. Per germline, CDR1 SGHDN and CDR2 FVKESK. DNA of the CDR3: TGTGCCAGCAGCAACCAGGGGGGCACTGAAGCTTTCTTT. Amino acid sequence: CASSNQGGTEAFF.

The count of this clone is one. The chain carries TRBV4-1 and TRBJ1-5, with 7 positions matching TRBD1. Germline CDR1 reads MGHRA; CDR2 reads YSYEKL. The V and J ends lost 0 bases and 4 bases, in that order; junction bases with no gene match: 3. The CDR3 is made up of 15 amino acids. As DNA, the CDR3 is TGCGCCAGCAGCCAAGATTCACAGGGGAATCAGCCCCAGCATTTT. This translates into CASSQDSQGNQPQHF.

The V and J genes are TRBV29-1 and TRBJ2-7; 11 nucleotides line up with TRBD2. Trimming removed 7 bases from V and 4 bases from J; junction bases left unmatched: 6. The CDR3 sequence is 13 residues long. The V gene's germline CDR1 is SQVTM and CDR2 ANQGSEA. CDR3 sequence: CSAGTSGYYEQYF. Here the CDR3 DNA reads TGCAGCGCCGGGACTAGCGGTTATTACGAGCAGTACTTC.

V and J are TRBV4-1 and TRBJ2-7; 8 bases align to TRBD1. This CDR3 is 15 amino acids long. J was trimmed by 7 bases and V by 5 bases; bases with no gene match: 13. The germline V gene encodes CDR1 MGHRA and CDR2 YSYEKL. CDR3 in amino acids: CASSTGQGPKDEQYF. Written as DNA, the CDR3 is TGCGCCAGCAGCACCGGACAGGGCCCTAAAGATGAGCAGTACTTC.

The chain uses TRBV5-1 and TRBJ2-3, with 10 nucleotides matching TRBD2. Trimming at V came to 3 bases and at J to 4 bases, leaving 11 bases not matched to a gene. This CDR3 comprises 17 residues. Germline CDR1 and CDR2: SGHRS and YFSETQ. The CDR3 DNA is TGCGCCAGCAGCTCGTTGGGACTAGCGAGTTCGGCAGATACGCAGTATTTT. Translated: CASSSLGLASSADTQYF.

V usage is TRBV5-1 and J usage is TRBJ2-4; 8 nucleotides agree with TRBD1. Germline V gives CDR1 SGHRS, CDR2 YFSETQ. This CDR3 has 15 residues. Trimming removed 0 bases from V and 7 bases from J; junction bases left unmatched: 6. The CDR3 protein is CASSLEDRAGNIQYF. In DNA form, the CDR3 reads TGCGCCAGCAGCTTGGAGGACAGGGCAGGGAACATTCAGTACTTC.

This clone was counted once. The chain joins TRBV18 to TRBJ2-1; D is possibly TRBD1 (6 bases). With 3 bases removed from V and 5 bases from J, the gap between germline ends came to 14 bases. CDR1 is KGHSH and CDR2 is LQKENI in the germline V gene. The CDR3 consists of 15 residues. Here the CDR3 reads CASSPPHRTDNEQFF. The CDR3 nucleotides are TGTGCCAGCTCACCTCCCCACCGGACAGACAATGAGCAGTTCTTC.

The CDR3 region has the DNA TGTGCCAGCAGTTTAGCGCACACCGGGGAGCTGTTTTTT. Translating gives CASSLAHTGELFF. The chain employs TRBV27 and TRBJ2-2; D call uncertain. V lost 2 bases and J lost 3, with 4 bases in between. This CDR3 has 13 amino acids. Germline V lookup: CDR1 MNHEY, CDR2 SMNVEV (reference sequence).

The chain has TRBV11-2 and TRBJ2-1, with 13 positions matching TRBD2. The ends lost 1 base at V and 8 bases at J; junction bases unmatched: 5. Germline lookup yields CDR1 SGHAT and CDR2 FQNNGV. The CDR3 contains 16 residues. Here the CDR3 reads CASSLAGLAGVDEQFF. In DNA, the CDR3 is TGTGCCAGCAGCTTAGCCGGACTAGCGGGGGTCGATGAGCAGTTCTTC.

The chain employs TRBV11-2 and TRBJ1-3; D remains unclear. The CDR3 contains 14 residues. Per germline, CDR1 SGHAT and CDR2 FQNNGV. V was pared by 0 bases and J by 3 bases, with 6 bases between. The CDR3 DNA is TGTGCCAGCAGCTTAGATCCCCTTGGAAACACCATATATTTT. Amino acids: CASSLDPLGNTIYF.

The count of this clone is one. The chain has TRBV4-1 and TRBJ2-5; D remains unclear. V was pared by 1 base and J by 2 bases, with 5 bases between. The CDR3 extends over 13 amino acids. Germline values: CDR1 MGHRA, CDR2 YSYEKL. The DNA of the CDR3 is TGCGCCAGCAGCCAAGGGCAGCAAGAGACCCAGTACTTC. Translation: CASSQGQQETQYF.

This CDR3 reads CASREPSGGHPETQYF. The CDR3 DNA follows: TGTGCCAGCAGAGAACCTAGCGGGGGTCACCCAGAGACCCAGTACTTC. This sequence joins TRBV6-1 and TRBJ2-5; 10 positions match TRBD2. The CDR3 spans 16 residues. CDR1 is MNHNS and CDR2 is SASEGT in the germline V gene. After removal of 6 bases from V and 4 bases from J, the junction contained 11 bases not matched to a gene.

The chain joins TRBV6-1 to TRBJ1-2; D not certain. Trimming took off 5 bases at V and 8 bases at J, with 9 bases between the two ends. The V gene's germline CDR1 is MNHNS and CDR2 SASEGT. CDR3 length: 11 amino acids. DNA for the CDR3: TGTGCCAGCAGTTACCTCGGGGGCTACACCTTC. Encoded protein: CASSYLGGYTF.

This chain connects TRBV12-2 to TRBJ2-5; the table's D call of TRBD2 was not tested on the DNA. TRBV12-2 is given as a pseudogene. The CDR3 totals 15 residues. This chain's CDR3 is CASRLIEWPGETQYF. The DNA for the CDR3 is TGTGCAAGTCGCCTCATTGAATGGCCCGGGGAGACCCAGTACTTC.

Written as DNA, the CDR3 is TGTGCCAGCAGCCTTACCGGGACAGGACTCGATGAGCAGTTCTTC. This gives the protein CASSLTGTGLDEQFF. The rearrangement links TRBV7-9 to TRBJ2-1; 8 positions match TRBD1. The ends lost 5 bases at V and 8 bases at J; junction bases unmatched: 11. The CDR3 length is 15 residues. Germline CDR1 and CDR2: SEHNR and FQNEAQ (reference sequence).

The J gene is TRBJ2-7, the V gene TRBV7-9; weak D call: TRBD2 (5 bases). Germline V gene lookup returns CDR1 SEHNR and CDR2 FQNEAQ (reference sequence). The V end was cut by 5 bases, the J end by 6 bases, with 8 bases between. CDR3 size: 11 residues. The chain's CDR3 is CASSPEVEQYF. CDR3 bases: TGTGCCAGCAGCCCGGAGGTCGAGCAGTACTTC.

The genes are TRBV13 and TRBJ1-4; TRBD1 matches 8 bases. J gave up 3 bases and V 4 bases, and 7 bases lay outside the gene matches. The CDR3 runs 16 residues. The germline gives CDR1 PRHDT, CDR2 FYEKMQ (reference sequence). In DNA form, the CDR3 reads TGTGCCAGCAGCTCACGGACAGGGTCGGCTAATGAAAAACTGTTTTTT. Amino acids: CASSSRTGSANEKLFF.

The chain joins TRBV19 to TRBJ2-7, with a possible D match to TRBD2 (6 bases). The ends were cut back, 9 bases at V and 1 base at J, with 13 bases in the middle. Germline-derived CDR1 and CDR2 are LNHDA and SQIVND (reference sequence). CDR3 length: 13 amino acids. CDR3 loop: CASHRRGSYEQYF. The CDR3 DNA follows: TGTGCCAGCCACCGGCGGGGATCCTACGAGCAGTACTTC.

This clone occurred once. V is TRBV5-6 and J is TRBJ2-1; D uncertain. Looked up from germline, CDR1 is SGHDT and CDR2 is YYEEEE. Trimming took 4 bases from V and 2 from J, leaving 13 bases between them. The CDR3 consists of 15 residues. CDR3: CASSLGMFAYNEQFF. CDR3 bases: TGTGCCAGCAGCCTCGGTATGTTCGCCTACAATGAGCAGTTCTTC.

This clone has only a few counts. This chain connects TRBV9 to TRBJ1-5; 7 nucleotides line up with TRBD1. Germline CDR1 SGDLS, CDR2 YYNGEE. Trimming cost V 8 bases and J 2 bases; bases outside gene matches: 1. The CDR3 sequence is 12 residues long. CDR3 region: CASGQGNQPQHF. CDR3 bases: TGTGCCAGTGGACAGGGCAATCAGCCCCAGCATTTT.

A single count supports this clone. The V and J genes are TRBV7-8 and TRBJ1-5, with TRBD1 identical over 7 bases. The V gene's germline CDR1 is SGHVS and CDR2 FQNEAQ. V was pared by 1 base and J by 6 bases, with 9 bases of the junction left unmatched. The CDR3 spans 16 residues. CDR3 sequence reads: CASSLVKTGSTQPQHF. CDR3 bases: TGTGCCAGCAGCTTAGTAAAGACAGGGTCCACTCAGCCCCAGCATTTT.

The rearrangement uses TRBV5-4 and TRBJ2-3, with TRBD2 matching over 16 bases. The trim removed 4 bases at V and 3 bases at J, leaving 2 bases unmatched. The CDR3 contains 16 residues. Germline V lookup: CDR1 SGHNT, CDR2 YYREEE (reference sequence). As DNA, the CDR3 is TGTGCCAGCAGCCCGGGACTAGCGGGAGGGACAGATACGCAGTATTTT. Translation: CASSPGLAGGTDTQYF. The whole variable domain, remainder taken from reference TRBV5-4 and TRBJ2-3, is ETGVTQSPTHLIKTRGQQVTLRCSSQSGHNTVSWYQQALGQGPQFIFQYYREEENGRGNFPPRFSGLQFPNYSSELNVNALELDDSALYLCASSPGLAGGTDTQYFGPGTRLTVL.

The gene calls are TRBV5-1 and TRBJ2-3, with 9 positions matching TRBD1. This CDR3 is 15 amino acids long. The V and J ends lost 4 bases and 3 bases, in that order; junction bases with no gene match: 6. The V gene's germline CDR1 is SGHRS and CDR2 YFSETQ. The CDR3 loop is CASSNTGGFTDTQYF. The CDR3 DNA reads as TGCGCCAGCAGCAATACAGGGGGCTTTACAGATACGCAGTATTTT.

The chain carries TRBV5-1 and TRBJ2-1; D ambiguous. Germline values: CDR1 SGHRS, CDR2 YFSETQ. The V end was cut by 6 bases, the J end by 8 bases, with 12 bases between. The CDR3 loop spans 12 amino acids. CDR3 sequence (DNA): TGCGCCAGCAACGCGGCCGTGGATGAGCAGTTCTTC. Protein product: CASNAAVDEQFF. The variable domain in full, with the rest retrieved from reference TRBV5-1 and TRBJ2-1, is KAGVTQTPRYLIKTRGQQVTLSCSPISGHRSVSWYQQTPGQGLQFLFEYFSETQRNKGNFPGRFSGRQFSNSRSEMNVSTLELGDSALYLCASNAAVDEQFFGPGTRLTVL.

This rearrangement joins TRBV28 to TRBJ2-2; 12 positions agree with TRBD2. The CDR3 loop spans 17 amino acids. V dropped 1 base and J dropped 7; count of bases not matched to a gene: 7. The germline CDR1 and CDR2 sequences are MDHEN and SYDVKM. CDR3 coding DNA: TGTGCCAGCAGTTTATCTCTAGCGGGAGGGCCTGTCGGGGAGCTGTTTTTT. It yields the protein CASSLSLAGGPVGELFF.

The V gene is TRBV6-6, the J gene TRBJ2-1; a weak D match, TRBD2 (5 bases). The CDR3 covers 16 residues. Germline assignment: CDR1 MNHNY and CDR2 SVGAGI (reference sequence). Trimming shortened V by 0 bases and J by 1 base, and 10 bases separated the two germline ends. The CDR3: CASSYSASGSYNEQFF. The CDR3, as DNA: TGTGCCAGCAGTTACTCGGCCTCGGGGTCCTACAATGAGCAGTTCTTC.

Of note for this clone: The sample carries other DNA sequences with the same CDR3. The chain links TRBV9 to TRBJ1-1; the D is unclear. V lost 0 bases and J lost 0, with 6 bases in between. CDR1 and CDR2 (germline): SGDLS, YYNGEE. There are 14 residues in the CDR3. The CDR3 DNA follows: TGTGCCAGCAGCGTAGGAGGAATGAACACTGAAGCTTTCTTT. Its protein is CASSVGGMNTEAFF.